This T cell receptor beta chain was sequenced for a study of blood T cell repertoires in COVID-19. Study summary: Samples representing acute and convalescent COVID-19 were sourced from the United States, Italy and Spain.

The V gene's germline CDR1 is GTSNPN and CDR2 SVGIG (reference sequence). The V and J ends lost 0 bases and 8 bases respectively, with 7 bases between them. The CDR3 consists of 12 residues. Only in-frame clones appear in the TCRdb table, and some are missing; sequencing was by immunoSEQ multiplex PCR. The table includes hundreds of thousands of clones, about 82% detected once. The TCR comes from a human donor in a cohort sampled during active COVID-19. The chain couples TRBV30 to TRBJ1-4; D not resolved. Sequencing was performed on peripheral blood. The CDR3: CAWSVLGEKLFF. The CDR3 DNA reads as TGTGCCTGGAGTGTACTAGGGGAAAAACTGTTTTTT.